The next 10 T cell receptor beta chains were all read from a single sample in a study of cytomegalovirus exposure and HLA in healthy donors. Use of 60 Vbeta and 13 Jbeta primers characterized the PCR. The assay was immunoSEQ multiplex PCR, and TCRdb's table has in-frame clones only and misses some. The table includes about 260,000 clones, 80% to 90% detected once. Input material: PBMCs. Receptors originate from a woman in her thirties or forties in good health and CMV-seropositive.

The genes are TRBV13 and TRBJ1-5, with D perhaps TRBD1 (6 bases). Germline CDR1 is PRHDT and CDR2 is FYEKMQ (reference sequence). The germline V and J ends were trimmed by 1 base and 1 base, with 20 bases remaining between them. There are 19 residues in the CDR3. This chain's CDR3 is CASSLVCYGPGHSNQPQHF. In nucleotides, the CDR3 is TGTGCCAGCAGCTTAGTTTGTTACGGGCCGGGACACAGCAATCAGCCCCAGCATTTT.

This chain uses TRBV5-4 with TRBJ2-1, with 11 bases identical to TRBD2. This CDR3 region has 16 residues. The J segment lost 4 bases and the V segment lost 2 bases, leaving 5 bases of the junction unmatched. Germline V gene sequence: CDR1 SGHNT, CDR2 YYREEE (reference sequence). The CDR3 loop reads CASSFPTSGSYNEQFF. In DNA form, the CDR3 reads TGTGCCAGCAGCTTCCCCACTAGCGGGAGTTACAATGAGCAGTTCTTC. Full variable domain (outside the CDR3, taken from reference TRBV5-4 and TRBJ2-1): ETGVTQSPTHLIKTRGQQVTLRCSSQSGHNTVSWYQQALGQGPQFIFQYYREEENGRGNFPPRFSGLQFPNYSSELNVNALELDDSALYLCASSFPTSGSYNEQFFGPGTRLTVL.

V gene TRBV5-1 combines with J gene TRBJ2-2, with 7 bases that match TRBD1. V lost 4 bases, J lost 5 bases, and 14 bases stayed unmatched. This CDR3 is 17 amino acids long. Looked up from germline, CDR1 is SGHRS and CDR2 is YFSETQ. The CDR3 sequence is CASSDPMGQGETGELFF. CDR3 coding DNA: TGCGCCAGCAGCGACCCCATGGGGCAGGGGGAGACCGGGGAGCTGTTTTTT.

The V gene is TRBV6-5, the J gene TRBJ1-5, with 7 bases fitting TRBD1. V trimming: 0 bases; J trimming: 8 bases; junction bases outside the gene matches: 4. In germline, CDR1 is MNHEY, CDR2 SVGAGI. The length of the CDR3 is 14 residues. CDR3 residues: CASSYSFRGEPQHF. As DNA, the CDR3 is TGTGCCAGCAGTTACTCGTTCAGGGGGGAGCCCCAGCATTTT.

The genes are TRBV11-3 and TRBJ1-1; D remains unclear. V was clipped by 0 bases and J by 3 bases, with 2 bases between them. The V gene's germline CDR1 is SGHNT and CDR2 YENEEA. The CDR3 sequence is 12 residues long. The CDR3 region is CASSLDYTEAFF. CDR3 DNA sequence: TGTGCCAGCAGCTTAGACTACACTGAAGCTTTCTTT.

This clone was seen just once. V is TRBV27 and J is TRBJ2-2; TRBD2 aligns across 8 bases. CDR1 and CDR2 from the germline V gene are MNHEY and SMNVEV (reference sequence). This CDR3 has 14 residues. Trimming took 3 bases from V and 5 from J; bases not matched to a gene: 2. Written as DNA, the CDR3 is TGTGCCAGCAGTTTGCGCGGGAGGACCGGGGAGCTGTTTTTT. The encoded protein is CASSLRGRTGELFF.

In its sample, this clone ranks as medium-sized. J is TRBJ2-7 and V is TRBV7-9; D ambiguous. The V gene's germline CDR1 is SEHNR and CDR2 FQNEAQ (reference sequence). The CDR3 is made up of 14 amino acids. With 5 bases removed from V and 3 bases from J, the gap between germline ends came to 14 bases. The CDR3 region has the DNA TGTGCCAGCAGCCCCCCAGGCTACGACTACGAGCAGTACTTC. It specifies CASSPPGYDYEQYF.

The chain employs TRBV4-3 and TRBJ1-6; D might be TRBD1 (6 bases). Germline CDR1 reads LGHNA; CDR2 reads YSLEER. V was trimmed by 1 base and J by 6 bases, leaving 13 bases between them. CDR3 size: 16 residues. CDR3 in amino acids: CASSQGRGGGNSPLHF. CDR3 bases: TGCGCCAGCAGCCAAGGGAGGGGAGGGGGTAATTCACCCCTCCACTTT.

The rearrangement links TRBV11-3 to TRBJ1-1; maybe TRBD1 (6 bases). V was shortened by 0 bases and J by 2 bases, with 13 bases between the two germline ends. CDR1 SGHNT and CDR2 YENEEA come from the germline V gene. The CDR3 has 16 residues. Here the CDR3 DNA reads TGTGCCAGCAGCTTAGATCTTGGGGGCTCCAACACTGAAGCTTTCTTT. Its translation is CASSLDLGGSNTEAFF. Looking up the rest from reference TRBV11-3 and TRBJ1-1 gives the full variable domain: EAGVVQSPRYKIIEKKQPVAFWCNPISGHNTLYWYLQNLGQGPELLIRYENEEAVDDSQLPKDRFSAERLKGVDSTLKIQPAELGDSAVYLCASSLDLGGSNTEAFFGQGTRLTVV.

The V and J genes are TRBV30 and TRBJ1-1; possibly TRBD1 for D (5 bases). CDR3 length: 14 residues. Germline CDR1 GTSNPN, CDR2 SVGIG (reference sequence). Trimming shortened V by 0 bases and J by 3 bases, and 11 bases separated the two germline ends. The CDR3 reads CAWSVQVGYTEAFF. The CDR3 coding sequence is TGTGCCTGGAGTGTACAGGTGGGGTACACTGAAGCTTTCTTT.